This T cell receptor beta chain derives from a study of CD8 T cells in ankylosing spondylitis. Study-level results: As for the disease-linked clones, they showed a CD8+ phenotype and occurred at relatively low frequencies in peripheral blood. Disease-linked clones reportedly showed significant enrichment in matched ankylosing spondylitis synovial fluid. There were earlier reports of some motif variants in reactive arthritis synovial fluid and blood. Characteristic, it appeared, of ankylosing spondylitis blood was a TCR beta motif of several highly homologous variants.

Each TCR beta library was made by quantitative 5'-RACE that incorporated molecular barcodes. Each CDR3 protein is one row after TCRdb ran MiXCR on the 5' RACE reads. The sample yields around 430,000 distinct CDR3 sequences, about 15% seen once. Germline CDR1 reads LGHNA; CDR2 reads YSLEER. The V gene end was trimmed by 3 bases and the J gene end by 0 bases; junction bases not matched to a gene: 9. CDR3 length: 19 residues. In the case of this clonotype: Its matching antigen is unknown.

The chain uses TRBV4-3 and TRBJ2-6; 9 nucleotides agree with TRBD1. The TCR was taken from a male donor with ankylosing spondylitis. The material sequenced was blood, either unsorted or a sorted T cell fraction (not recorded which). Written as DNA, the CDR3 is TGCGCCAGCAGCCAGGCGACAGGGGGTGATCGCTCTGGGGCCAACGTCCTGACTTTC. Amino acids: CASSQATGGDRSGANVLTF.